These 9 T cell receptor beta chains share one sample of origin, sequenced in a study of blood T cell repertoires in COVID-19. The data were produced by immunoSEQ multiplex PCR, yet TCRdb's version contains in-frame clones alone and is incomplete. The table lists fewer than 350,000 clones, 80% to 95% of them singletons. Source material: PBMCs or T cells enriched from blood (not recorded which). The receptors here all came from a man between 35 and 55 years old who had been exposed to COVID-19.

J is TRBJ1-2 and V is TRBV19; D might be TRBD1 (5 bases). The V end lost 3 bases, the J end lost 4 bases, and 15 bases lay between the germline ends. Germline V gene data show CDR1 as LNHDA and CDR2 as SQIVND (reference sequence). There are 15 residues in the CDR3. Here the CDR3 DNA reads TGTGCCAGTAGTATTCGCTATGGTGACAGCTATGGCTACACCTTC. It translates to CASSIRYGDSYGYTF.

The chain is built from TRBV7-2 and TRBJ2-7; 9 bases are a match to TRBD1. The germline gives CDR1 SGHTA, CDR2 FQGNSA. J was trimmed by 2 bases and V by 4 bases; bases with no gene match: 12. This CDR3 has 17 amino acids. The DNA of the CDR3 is TGTGCCAGCAGCTCACCGGGACAGGGTATCTCTCCCTACGAGCAGTACTTC. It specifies CASSSPGQGISPYEQYF.

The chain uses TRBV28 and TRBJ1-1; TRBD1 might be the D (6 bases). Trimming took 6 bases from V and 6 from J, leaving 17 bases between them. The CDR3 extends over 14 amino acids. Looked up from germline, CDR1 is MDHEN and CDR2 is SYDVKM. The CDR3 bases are TGTGCCAGCAGAGTAGACAGGTATGGGGCTGAAGCTTTCTTT. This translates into CASRVDRYGAEAFF.

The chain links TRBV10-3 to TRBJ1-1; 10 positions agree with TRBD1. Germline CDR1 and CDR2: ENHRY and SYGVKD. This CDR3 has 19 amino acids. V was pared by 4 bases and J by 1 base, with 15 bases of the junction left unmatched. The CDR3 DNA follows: TGTGCCATCAGTGGGGCCCCGGGACAGGGGCCACCGCGGAACACTGAAGCTTTCTTT. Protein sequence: CAISGAPGQGPPRNTEAFF.

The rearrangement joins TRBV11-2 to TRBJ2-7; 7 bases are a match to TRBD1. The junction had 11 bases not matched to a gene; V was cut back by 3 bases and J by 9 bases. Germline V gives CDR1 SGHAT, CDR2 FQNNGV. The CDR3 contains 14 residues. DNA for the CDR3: TGTGCCAGCAGCTTTTGGGACAGCCCCCCGCGGCAGTACTTC. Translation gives CASSFWDSPPRQYF.

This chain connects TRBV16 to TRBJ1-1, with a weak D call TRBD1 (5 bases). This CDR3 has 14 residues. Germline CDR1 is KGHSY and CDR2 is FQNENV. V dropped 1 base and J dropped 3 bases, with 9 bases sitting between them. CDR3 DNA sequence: TGTGCCAGCAGCCAATTCGGGGGTTACACTGAAGCTTTCTTT. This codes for CASSQFGGYTEAFF.

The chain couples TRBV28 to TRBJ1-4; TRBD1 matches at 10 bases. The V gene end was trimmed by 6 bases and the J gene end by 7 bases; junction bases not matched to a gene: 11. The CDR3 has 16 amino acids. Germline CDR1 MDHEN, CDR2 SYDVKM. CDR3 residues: CASSSSGTGDFEKLFF. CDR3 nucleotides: TGTGCCAGCAGCTCCTCCGGGACAGGGGATTTTGAAAAACTGTTTTTT. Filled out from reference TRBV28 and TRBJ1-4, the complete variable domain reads DVKVTQSSRYLVKRTGEKVFLECVQDMDHENMFWYRQDPGLGLRLIYFSYDVKMKEKGDIPEGYSVSREKKERFSLILESASTNQTSMYLCASSSSGTGDFEKLFFGSGTQLSVL.

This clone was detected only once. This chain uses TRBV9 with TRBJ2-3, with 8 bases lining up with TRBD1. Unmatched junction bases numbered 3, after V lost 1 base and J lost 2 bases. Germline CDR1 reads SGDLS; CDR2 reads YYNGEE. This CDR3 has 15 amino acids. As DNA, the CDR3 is TGTGCCAGCAGCGTAAAGACAGGGGCCACAGATACGCAGTATTTT. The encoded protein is CASSVKTGATDTQYF.

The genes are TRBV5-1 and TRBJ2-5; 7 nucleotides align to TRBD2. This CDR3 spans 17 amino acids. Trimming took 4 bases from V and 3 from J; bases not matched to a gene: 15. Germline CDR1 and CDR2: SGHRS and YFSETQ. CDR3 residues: CASSISLKRDNKETQYF. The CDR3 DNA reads TGCGCCAGCAGCATATCCCTTAAGCGGGATAATAAAGAGACCCAGTACTTC.